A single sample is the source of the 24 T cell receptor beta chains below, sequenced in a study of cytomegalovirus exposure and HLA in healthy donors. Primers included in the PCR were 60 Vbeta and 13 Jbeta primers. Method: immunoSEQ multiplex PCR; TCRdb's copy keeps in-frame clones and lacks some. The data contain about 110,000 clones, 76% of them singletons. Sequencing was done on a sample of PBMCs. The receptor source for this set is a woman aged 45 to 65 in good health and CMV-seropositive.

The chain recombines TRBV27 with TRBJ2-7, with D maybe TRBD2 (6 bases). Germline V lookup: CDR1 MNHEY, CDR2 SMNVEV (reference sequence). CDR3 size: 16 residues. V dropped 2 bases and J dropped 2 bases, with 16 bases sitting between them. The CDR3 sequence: CASSLKVGGATYEQYF. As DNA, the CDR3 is TGTGCCAGCAGTTTAAAAGTGGGAGGAGCAACCTACGAGCAGTACTTC.

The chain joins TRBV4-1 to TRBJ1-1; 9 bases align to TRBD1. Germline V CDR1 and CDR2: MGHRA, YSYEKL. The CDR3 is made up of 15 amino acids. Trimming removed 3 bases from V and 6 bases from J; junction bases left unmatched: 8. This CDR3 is CASSHRQGVESEAFF. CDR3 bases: TGCGCCAGCAGCCACCGACAGGGGGTGGAGTCTGAAGCTTTCTTT.

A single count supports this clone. The CDR3 DNA sequence: TGTGCCAGCTCCCCGACTAGCGGGAGTGATGAGCAGTACTTC. Translated, it gives CASSPTSGSDEQYF. The chain links TRBV18 to TRBJ2-7; 12 bases align to TRBD2. The CDR3 is 14 residues long. Germline CDR1 is KGHSH and CDR2 is LQKENI. J gave up 7 bases and V 6 bases, and 7 bases lay outside the gene matches.

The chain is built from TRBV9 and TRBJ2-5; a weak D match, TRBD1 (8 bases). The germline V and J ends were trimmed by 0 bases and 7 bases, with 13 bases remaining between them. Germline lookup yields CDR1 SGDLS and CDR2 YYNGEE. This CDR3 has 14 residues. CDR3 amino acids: CASSVVTGEGTQYF. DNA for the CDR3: TGTGCCAGCAGCGTAGTGACAGGGGAGGGGACCCAGTACTTC.

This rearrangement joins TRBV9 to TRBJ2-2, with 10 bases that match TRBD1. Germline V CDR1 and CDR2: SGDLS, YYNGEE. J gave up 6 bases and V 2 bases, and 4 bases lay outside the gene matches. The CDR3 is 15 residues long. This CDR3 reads CASSVGTGVAGELFF. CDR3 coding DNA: TGTGCCAGCAGCGTTGGGACAGGGGTGGCCGGGGAGCTGTTTTTT.

The CDR3: CASSFTTGDGYTF. The CDR3 nucleotides read TGTGCCAGCAGCTTCACGACAGGAGATGGCTACACCTTC. V is TRBV5-4 and J is TRBJ1-2, with D perhaps TRBD1 (6 bases). Per germline, CDR1 SGHNT and CDR2 YYREEE (reference sequence). With 2 bases removed from V and 6 bases from J, the gap between germline ends came to 11 bases. CDR3 size: 13 residues.

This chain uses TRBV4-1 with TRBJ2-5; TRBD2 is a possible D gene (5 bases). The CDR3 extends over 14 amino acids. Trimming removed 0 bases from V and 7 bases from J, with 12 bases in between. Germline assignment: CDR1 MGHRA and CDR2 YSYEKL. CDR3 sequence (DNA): TGCGCCAGCAGCCAAGATCCCGAGAGGGTGACCCAGTACTTC. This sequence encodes CASSQDPERVTQYF.

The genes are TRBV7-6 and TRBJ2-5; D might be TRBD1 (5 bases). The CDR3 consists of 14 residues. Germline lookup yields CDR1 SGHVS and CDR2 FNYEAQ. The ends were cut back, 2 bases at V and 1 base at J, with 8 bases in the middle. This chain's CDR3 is CASSLRGIQETQYF. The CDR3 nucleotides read TGTGCCAGCAGCTTAAGGGGCATCCAAGAGACCCAGTACTTC.

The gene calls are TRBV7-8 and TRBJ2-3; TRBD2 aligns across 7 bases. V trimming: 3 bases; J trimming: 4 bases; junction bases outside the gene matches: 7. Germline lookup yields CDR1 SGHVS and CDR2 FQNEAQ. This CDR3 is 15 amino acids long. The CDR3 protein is CASSLGAGSADTQYF. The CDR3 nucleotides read TGTGCCAGCAGCTTGGGAGCGGGGAGCGCAGATACGCAGTATTTT.

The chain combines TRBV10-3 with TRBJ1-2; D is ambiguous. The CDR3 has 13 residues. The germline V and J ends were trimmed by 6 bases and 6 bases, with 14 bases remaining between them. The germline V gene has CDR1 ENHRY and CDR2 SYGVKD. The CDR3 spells CAIRRSEVDGYTF. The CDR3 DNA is TGTGCCATCAGGCGGTCGGAAGTTGATGGCTACACCTTC.

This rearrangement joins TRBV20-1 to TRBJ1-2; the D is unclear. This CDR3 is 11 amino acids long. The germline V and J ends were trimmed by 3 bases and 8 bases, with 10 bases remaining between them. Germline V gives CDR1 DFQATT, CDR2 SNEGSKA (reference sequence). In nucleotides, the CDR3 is TGCAGTGCTAGGGAGTTTCGGGGCTACACCTTC. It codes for CSAREFRGYTF.

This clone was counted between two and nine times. DNA for the CDR3: TGTGCCAGCAGTCTGTACCAGGGATCAAGTTCACCCCTCCACTTT. It encodes CASSLYQGSSSPLHF. V is TRBV6-6 and J is TRBJ1-6; tentatively, D is TRBD1 (5 bases). V was trimmed by 5 bases and J by 9 bases, leaving 17 bases between them. CDR1 is MNHNY, CDR2 SVGAGI, per germline (reference sequence). The CDR3 consists of 15 residues.

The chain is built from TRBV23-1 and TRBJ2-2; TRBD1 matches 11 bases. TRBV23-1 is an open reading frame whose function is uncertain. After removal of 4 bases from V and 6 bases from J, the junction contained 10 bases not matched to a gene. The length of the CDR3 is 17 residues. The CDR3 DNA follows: TGCGCCAGCAGTCTAAAGCCGGGACAGGGGGGGGCCGGGGAGCTGTTTTTT. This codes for CASSLKPGQGGAGELFF.

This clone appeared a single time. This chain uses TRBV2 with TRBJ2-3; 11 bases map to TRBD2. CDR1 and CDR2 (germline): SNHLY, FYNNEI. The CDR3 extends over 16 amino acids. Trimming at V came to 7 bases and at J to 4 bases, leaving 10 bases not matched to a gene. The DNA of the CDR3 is TGTGCCAGCAATTTCCTAGCGGGGGGCCGGGCAGATACGCAGTATTTT. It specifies CASNFLAGGRADTQYF.

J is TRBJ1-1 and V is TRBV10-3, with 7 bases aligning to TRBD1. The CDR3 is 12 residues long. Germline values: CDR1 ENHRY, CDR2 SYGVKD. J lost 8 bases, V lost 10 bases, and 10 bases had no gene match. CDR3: CATIGPGQEAFF. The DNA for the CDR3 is TGTGCCACCATAGGGCCGGGACAGGAAGCTTTCTTT.

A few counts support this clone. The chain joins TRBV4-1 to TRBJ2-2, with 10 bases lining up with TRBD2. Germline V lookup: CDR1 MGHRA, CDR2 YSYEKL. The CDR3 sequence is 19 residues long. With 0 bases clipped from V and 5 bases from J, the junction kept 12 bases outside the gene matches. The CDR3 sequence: CASSQDRRLAGVRTGELFF. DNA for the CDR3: TGCGCCAGCAGCCAAGATCGGCGTCTAGCGGGAGTACGGACCGGGGAGCTGTTTTTT.

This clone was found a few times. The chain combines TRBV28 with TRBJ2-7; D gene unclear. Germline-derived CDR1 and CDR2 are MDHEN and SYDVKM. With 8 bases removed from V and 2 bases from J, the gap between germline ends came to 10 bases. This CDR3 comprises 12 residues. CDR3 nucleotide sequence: TGTGCCAGCGCCAGCGTCCCCTACGAGCAGTACTTC. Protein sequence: CASASVPYEQYF.

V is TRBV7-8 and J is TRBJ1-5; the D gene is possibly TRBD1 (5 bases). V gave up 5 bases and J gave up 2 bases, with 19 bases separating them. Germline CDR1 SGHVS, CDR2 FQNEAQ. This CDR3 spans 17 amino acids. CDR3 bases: TGTGCCAGCAGCCGCCGGGGGACGACGGTTGGCAATCAGCCCCAGCATTTT. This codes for CASSRRGTTVGNQPQHF. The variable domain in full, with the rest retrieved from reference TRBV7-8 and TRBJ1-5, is GAGVSQSPRYKVAKRGQDVALRCDPISGHVSLFWYQQALGQGPEFLTYFQNEAQLDKSGLPSDRFFAERPEGSVSTLKIQRTQQEDSAVYLCASSRRGTTVGNQPQHFGDGTRLSIL.

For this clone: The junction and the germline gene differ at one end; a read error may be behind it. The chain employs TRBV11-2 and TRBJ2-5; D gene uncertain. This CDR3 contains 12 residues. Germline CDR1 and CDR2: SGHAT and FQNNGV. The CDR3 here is CASSPRPESQYF. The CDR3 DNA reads TGTGCCAGCAGCCCAAGACCGGAGAGCCAGTACTTC.

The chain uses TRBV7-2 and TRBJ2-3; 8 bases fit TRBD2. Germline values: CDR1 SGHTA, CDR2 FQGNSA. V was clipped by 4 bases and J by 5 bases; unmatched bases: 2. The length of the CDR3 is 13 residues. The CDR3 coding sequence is TGTGCCAGCAGCTCCGGGGGGGGAGATACGCAGTATTTT. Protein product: CASSSGGGDTQYF.

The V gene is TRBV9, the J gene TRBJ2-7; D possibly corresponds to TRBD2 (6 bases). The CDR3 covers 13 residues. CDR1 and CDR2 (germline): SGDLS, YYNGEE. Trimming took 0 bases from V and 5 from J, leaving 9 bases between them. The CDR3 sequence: CASSVGGGDEQYF. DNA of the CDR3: TGTGCCAGCAGCGTAGGTGGAGGGGACGAGCAGTACTTC. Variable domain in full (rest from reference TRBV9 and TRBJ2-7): DSGVTQTPKHLITATGQRVTLRCSPRSGDLSVYWYQQSLDQGLQFLIQYYNGEERAKGNILERFSAQQFPDLHSELNLSSLELGDSALYFCASSVGGGDEQYFGPGTRLTVT.

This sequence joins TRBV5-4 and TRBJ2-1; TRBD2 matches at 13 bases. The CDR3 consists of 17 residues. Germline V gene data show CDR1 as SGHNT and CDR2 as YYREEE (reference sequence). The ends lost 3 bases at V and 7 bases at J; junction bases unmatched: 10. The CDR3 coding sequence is TGTGCCAGCAGCTCCCGTCGGACTAGCGGGAGAGATAATGAGCAGTTCTTC. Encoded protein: CASSSRRTSGRDNEQFF.

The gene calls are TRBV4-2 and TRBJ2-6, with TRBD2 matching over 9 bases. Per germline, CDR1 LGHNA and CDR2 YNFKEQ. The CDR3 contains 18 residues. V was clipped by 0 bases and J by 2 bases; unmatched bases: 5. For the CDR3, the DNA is TGTGCCAGCAGCCAAGAGGACTCTAGCGGGGCTGGGGCCAACGTCCTGACTTTC. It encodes CASSQEDSSGAGANVLTF.

The CDR3, as DNA: TGTGCCAGCAGGCCGGGACTAGCTGGGACTGAGCAGTTCTTC. It codes for CASRPGLAGTEQFF. V gene TRBV9 combines with J gene TRBJ2-1; 9 bases are shared with TRBD2. Germline loops: CDR1 SGDLS, CDR2 YYNGEE. The CDR3 has 14 residues. J lost 9 bases, V lost 5 bases, and 9 bases had no gene match.